This entry is about one T cell receptor (beta chain). Its antigen is undetermined. In the sorted-subset replicate PCRs, 150 to 200 ng DNA, 25,000 to 30,000 T cell genomes, was used. Clones were sequenced by immunoSEQ multiplex PCR, and TCRdb holds only the in-frame ones, with some missing. The table has over 2 million clones, 85% to 95% seen once. The CDR3 sequence is 19 residues long. The V and J ends lost 0 bases and 1 base respectively, with 21 bases between them. The record originates from a study of shared clonotypes between healthy human individuals. Background on the study: Aged between 18 and 49, the donors were a couple of women and three men. Per donor, CD8 memory used one plate, CD8 naive used two, CD4 memory used three and CD4 naive used three. Findings and caveats of the study: How much donors shared clonotypes was expected to be affected by sequencing depth.

Sequencing used naive CD4+ T cells from PBMCs. Subset meaning: CD45RA+ positively selected. The TCR originated in a man aged 18 to 35 in good health. Some clones in this sample may be carry-over from other donors' samples. The V gene is TRBV6-7, the J gene TRBJ1-1; TRBD1 is a possible D gene (6 bases). TRBV6-7 is an ORF, and what it does is uncertain. This CDR3 reads CASSYSIGERGGRNTEAFF. The CDR3 bases are TGTGCCAGCAGTTACTCGATTGGGGAGCGTGGGGGCCGGAACACTGAAGCTTTCTTT.